The rows below give T cell receptor beta chains drawn from one sample of a study of shared clonotypes between healthy human individuals. Sequenced by immunoSEQ multiplex PCR; TCRdb stores in-frame clones only, minus some. The sample lists more than 550,000 clones; less than 95% were seen once. Material for sequencing was memory CD8+ T cells from PBMCs. The receptors were gathered from a young man in good health. Some clones in this sample may be carry-over from other donors' samples. CDR3s include the opening cysteine and the closing phenylalanine or tryptophan. D genes are given only for firm matches. Some rows mark clone size as missing; the rest say once, few, many or name a class of expanded clone.

-,TRBJ2-3,TRBV9,TRBD1,TGTGCCAGCAGCGACGACAGGGGAGCTTCAGATACGCAGTATTTT,CASSDDRGASDTQYF
-,TRBJ2-6,TRBV4-1,-,TGCGCCAGCAGCCAAGCGGTATCTGGGGCCAACGTCCTGACTTTC,CASSQAVSGANVLTF
-,TRBJ1-1,TRBV5-5,-,TGTGCCAGCAGGCCCGTCGCACTTGAGAACACTGAAGCTTTCTTT,CASRPVALENTEAFF
-,TRBJ2-7,TRBV19,TRBD2,TGTGCCAGTAGTATCGGAACTAGCGGGAATCTCGAGCAGTACTTC,CASSIGTSGNLEQYF
-,TRBJ1-2,TRBV7-2,TRBD1,TGTGCCAGCAGCTTAGGGCGCAGGGGGGTTGGCAGCTATGGCTACACCTTC,CASSLGRRGVGSYGYTF
-,TRBJ1-1,TRBV28,TRBD1,TGTGCCAGCAGCCTACAGGGGAGCACTGAAGCTTTCTTT,CASSLQGSTEAFF
-,TRBJ2-7,TRBV28,-,TGTGCCAGCAGGGGGACCGCTAACTCCTACGAGCAGTACTTC,CASRGTANSYEQYF
once,TRBJ2-3,TRBV19,-,TGTGCCAGTAGTTGGGTCAGCACTAGCACAGATACGCAGTATTTT,CASSWVSTSTDTQYF
-,TRBJ1-1,TRBV18,TRBD1,TGTGCCAGCTCACCAAGGGACAGGGGGCGAGCTGAAGCTTTCTTT,CASSPRDRGRAEAFF
-,TRBJ1-2,TRBV7-9,TRBD1,TGTGCCAGCAGCACAGGGGAGGGGGTCTATGGCTACACCTTC,CASSTGEGVYGYTF
-,TRBJ2-5,TRBV7-9,TRBD2,TGTGCCAGCAGCCACCGGGAGGTTGAGACCCAGTACTTC,CASSHREVETQYF
-,TRBJ2-4,TRBV4-1,TRBD2,TGCGCCAGCAGCCAAGTAGCGGGAGTTTTTGACAAAAACATTCAGTACTTC,CASSQVAGVFDKNIQYF
-,TRBJ1-1,TRBV6-1,-,TGTGCCAGCAACTGGTATGGGACATCTAACACTGAAGCTTTCTTT,CASNWYGTSNTEAFF
many,TRBJ2-6,TRBV7-3,TRBD1,TGTGCCAGCAGCACCTCGGCAGGGGGCCCTGGGGCCAACGTCCTGACTTTC,CASSTSAGGPGANVLTF
-,TRBJ2-7,TRBV6-5,-,TGTGCCAGCAGTTACGGGCCTTCCTACGAGCAGTACTTC,CASSYGPSYEQYF
-,TRBJ2-7,TRBV27,-,TGTGCCAGCAGTTCCCGACTATACCACGAGCAGTACTTC,CASSSRLYHEQYF
-,TRBJ2-1,TRBV27,-,TGTGCCAGCAGCCCTCTCGATAGCGGTTACAATGAGCAGTTCTTC,CASSPLDSGYNEQFF
-,TRBJ1-5,TRBV23-1,-,TGCGCCACCCGCTGGGGCAATCAGCCCCAGCATTTT,CATRWGNQPQHF
-,TRBJ2-7,TRBV5-5,TRBD1,TGTGCCAGCAGCTGGCTACAGGGGTACTACGAGCAGTACTTC,CASSWLQGYYEQYF
once,TRBJ2-7,TRBV4-1,TRBD2,TGCGCCAGCAGCCACCTAGCGGGACGGGGGGATTACGAGCAGTACTTC,CASSHLAGRGDYEQYF
-,TRBJ2-7,TRBV28,-,TGTGCCAGCAGTTTCAGCGGACACTTCTACGAGCAGTACTTC,CASSFSGHFYEQYF
-,TRBJ1-4,TRBV11-2,-,TGTGCCAGCAGCATAGGGACAGAAAAACTGTTTTTT,CASSIGTEKLFF
few,TRBJ2-5,TRBV6-5,TRBD1,TGTGCCAGCAGAGGGTCCGGGACAGGGGAGACCCAGTACTTC,CASRGSGTGETQYF
few,TRBJ1-1,TRBV19,-,TGTGCCAGTTCAACAGGGAGTGGAGCTTTCTTT,CASSTGSGAFF
-,TRBJ2-5,TRBV2,-,TGTGCCAGCAGCATACAGGGAGGTCAAGAGACCCAGTACTTC,CASSIQGGQETQYF
-,TRBJ2-3,TRBV27,TRBD2,TGTGCCAGCAGGGGGGGACTAGCGGGAGGCACGCAGTATTTT,CASRGGLAGGTQYF
-,TRBJ1-5,TRBV6-5,-,TGTGCCAGCAGCCCCGGGGTAGATAGCAATCAGCCCCAGCATTTT,CASSPGVDSNQPQHF
-,TRBJ2-7,TRBV21-1,-,TGTGCCAGCAGCAAAGTGGAGGGCGGGGAAGACTACGAGCAGTACTTC,CASSKVEGGEDYEQYF
-,TRBJ1-5,TRBV28,-,TGTGCCAGCAGTTTCCGTACAGGAGGCAATCAGCCCCAGCATTTT,CASSFRTGGNQPQHF
-,TRBJ2-1,TRBV19,-,TGTGCCAGTAGTACAGGATACAATGAGCAGTTCTTC,CASSTGYNEQFF
-,TRBJ1-1,TRBV29-1,TRBD1,TGCAGCGTAAGGACAGGGGACACTGAAGCTTTCTTT,CSVRTGDTEAFF
-,TRBJ1-1,TRBV7-2,TRBD1,TGTGCCAGCAGCCACCCCCGGACAGGATCTGAAGCTTTCTTT,CASSHPRTGSEAFF
-,TRBJ1-4,TRBV28,-,TGTGCCAGCAGTTTTAGAGGGAGAGGTGAAAAACTGTTTTTT,CASSFRGRGEKLFF
-,TRBJ2-2,TRBV5-6,-,TGTGCCAGCAGCGTACGGATGGCGCCCGGGGAGCTGTTTTTT,CASSVRMAPGELFF
-,TRBJ2-3,TRBV7-2,TRBD2,TGTGCCAGCAGCTTTATTAGCGGGAGAGGTCCAGATACGCAGTATTTT,CASSFISGRGPDTQYF
-,TRBJ2-1,TRBV11-1,TRBD1,TGTGCCAGCAGCTTGGACAGGGGAAGCTACAATGAGCAGTTCTTC,CASSLDRGSYNEQFF
-,TRBJ2-1,TRBV28,-,TGTGCCAGCAGTTTATTCCAGGGAGGGGGCGCTTTCCATGAGCAGTTCTTC,CASSLFQGGGAFHEQFF
once,TRBJ2-3,TRBV9,-,TGTGCCAGCAGCGCTAGCGCAGATACGCAGTATTTT,CASSASADTQYF
-,TRBJ2-3,TRBV28,-,TGTGCCAGCAGTTTGGGCACAGATACGCAGTATTTT,CASSLGTDTQYF
-,TRBJ2-1,TRBV27,-,TGTGCCAGCATCCCCCAGGGGGGCCCCTACAATGAGCAGTTCTTC,CASIPQGGPYNEQFF
-,TRBJ2-1,TRBV28,-,TGTGCCAGCAGTCCTAGCATTTCTAGCTCCTACAATGAGCAGTTCTTC,CASSPSISSSYNEQFF
once,TRBJ2-3,TRBV19,-,TGTGCCAGTAGTATGACCTATGAGCGGGGCACAGATACGCAGTATTTT,CASSMTYERGTDTQYF
-,TRBJ1-1,TRBV19,-,TGTGCCAGTCGACGACAGGATGGGGGGAGGAACACTGAAGCTTTCTTT,CASRRQDGGRNTEAFF
many,TRBJ2-5,TRBV4-2,-,TGTGCCAGCAGCCAAGAAGGAGCCGGGACGGGTCAAGAGACCCAGTACTTC,CASSQEGAGTGQETQYF
-,TRBJ2-1,TRBV27,-,TGTGCCAGCACTCCGAGCGGAGGGGGGTACCTCGGGTTCTTC,CASTPSGGGYLGFF
-,TRBJ2-3,TRBV30,-,TGTGCCTGGAGTGTGCTACAGATATCAGATACGCAGTATTTT,CAWSVLQISDTQYF
-,TRBJ2-7,TRBV4-1,-,TGCGCCAGCAGCCAAAACAGGGTTTACGGCTACGAGCAGTACTTC,CASSQNRVYGYEQYF
-,TRBJ2-2,TRBV27,-,TGTGCCAGCAGTTTCGTCCAAACCGGGGGCGGGGAGCTGTTTTTT,CASSFVQTGGGELFF
once,TRBJ2-5,TRBV7-3,-,TGTGCCAGCAGCTTATTCGGGTCGGGAGTTAATCAAGAGACCCAGTACTTC,CASSLFGSGVNQETQYF
-,TRBJ2-1,TRBV5-1,-,TGCGCCAGCAGCTTTAACTCGCACAATGAGCAGTTCTTC,CASSFNSHNEQFF